This TCR beta chain was captured in a study of T-cell memory formation after mild COVID-19. About the study: In these data, TCR clusters were largely donor specific. Regarding the study as a whole: Pre-infection memory harbored some responding clones, suggesting cross-reactive memory joined.

This CDR3 spans 13 amino acids. Trimming shortened V by 3 bases and J by 4 bases, and 7 bases separated the two germline ends. This clonotype was detected many times. What it binds is not known. Each CDR3 protein gets one entry after TCRdb re-called the 5' RACE reads with MiXCR. The sample includes fewer than 30,000 distinct CDR3 sequences, 9% to 15% seen only once; the top ten take 15%. The rearrangement joins TRBV12-3 or TRBV12-4 to TRBJ1-5; no reliable D call. The sequencing input was PBMCs or a T cell subset sorted from them (not recorded which). The receptor comes from an adult woman who had mild COVID-19 (a few samples of this study predate the infection). Cell type and time point are not known. CDR3 in amino acids: CASSFRLNQPQHF. CDR3 coding DNA: TGTGCCAGCAGTTTCAGGTTAAATCAGCCCCAGCATTTT.